These T cell receptor beta chains were read from a single sample in a study of shared clonotypes between healthy human individuals. Some clones are missing from TCRdb's copy, which holds only in-frame ones; the method was immunoSEQ multiplex PCR. Of over 800,000 clones in the sample, 85% to 95% are singletons; the top ten hold more than 20%. Material for sequencing was naive CD8+ T cells sorted from blood. The receptors were sampled from a man younger than 45 in good health. The CDR3 runs from the conserved cysteine through the conserved F or W. Fields, in order: V gene, J gene, CDR3 length, CDR3 protein.

V: TRBV2; J: TRBJ2-3; length: 13; CDR3: CASGAGVTDTQYF
V: TRBV4-1; J: TRBJ2-7; length: 14; CDR3: CASSQVAGNYEQYF
V: TRBV5-6; J: TRBJ2-5; length: 15; CDR3: CASSLAPPDTETQYF
V: TRBV6-6; J: TRBJ2-7; length: 14; CDR3: CASRSGQISYEQYF
V: TRBV2; J: TRBJ2-1; length: 14; CDR3: CASSSRAGGYEQFF
V: TRBV7-2; J: TRBJ2-3; length: 15; CDR3: CASSLGGRRADTQYF
V: TRBV6-5; J: TRBJ2-5; length: 13; CDR3: CASRKVDQETQYF
V: TRBV9; J: TRBJ1-2; length: 15; CDR3: CASSAIKTALYGYTF
V: TRBV28; J: TRBJ2-7; length: 18; CDR3: CASKGLGLAGGPGYEQYF
V: TRBV2; J: TRBJ2-7; length: 17; CDR3: CASGLKAGQGSPREQYF
V: TRBV11-2; J: TRBJ2-2; length: 15; CDR3: CASRGWGQNTGELFF
V: TRBV2; J: TRBJ2-3; length: 16; CDR3: CASRGPVPGSTDTQYF
V: TRBV5-1; J: TRBJ2-2; length: 18; CDR3: CASSLLGSGDPNTGELFF
V: TRBV30; J: TRBJ1-2; length: 14; CDR3: CAWSVQLWDYGYTF
V: TRBV10-3; J: TRBJ2-7; length: 17; CDR3: CAIRKGAGTGPTYEQYF
V: TRBV29-1; J: TRBJ2-2; length: 13; CDR3: CSVGTGRAGELFF
V: TRBV28; J: TRBJ1-2; length: 14; CDR3: CASTPALTSYGYTF
V: TRBV5-1; J: TRBJ2-3; length: 16; CDR3: CASSLGASLFTDTQYF
V: TRBV6-6; J: TRBJ2-1; length: 14; CDR3: CASSSGDSYNEQFF
V: TRBV10-3; J: TRBJ2-7; length: 14; CDR3: CAINQEGGWDEQYF
V: TRBV27; J: TRBJ2-7; length: 13; CDR3: CASSLASSYEQYF
V: TRBV7-9; J: TRBJ2-7; length: 13; CDR3: CASSFQGSYEQYF
V: TRBV5-8; J: TRBJ2-1; length: 15; CDR3: CASSYIISSGRKGFF
V: TRBV19; J: TRBJ1-1; length: 13; CDR3: CASSISLGTEAFF
V: TRBV27; J: TRBJ2-7; length: 11; CDR3: CASGSSYEQYF
V: TRBV4-3; J: TRBJ2-1; length: 16; CDR3: CASSQDWRSSYNEQFF
V: TRBV6-5; J: TRBJ2-1; length: 16; CDR3: CASSLRGRPSGNEQFF
V: TRBV6-1; J: TRBJ2-7; length: 15; CDR3: CASSDGTGINYEQYF
V: TRBV19; J: TRBJ1-1; length: 13; CDR3: CAAATGGNTEAFF